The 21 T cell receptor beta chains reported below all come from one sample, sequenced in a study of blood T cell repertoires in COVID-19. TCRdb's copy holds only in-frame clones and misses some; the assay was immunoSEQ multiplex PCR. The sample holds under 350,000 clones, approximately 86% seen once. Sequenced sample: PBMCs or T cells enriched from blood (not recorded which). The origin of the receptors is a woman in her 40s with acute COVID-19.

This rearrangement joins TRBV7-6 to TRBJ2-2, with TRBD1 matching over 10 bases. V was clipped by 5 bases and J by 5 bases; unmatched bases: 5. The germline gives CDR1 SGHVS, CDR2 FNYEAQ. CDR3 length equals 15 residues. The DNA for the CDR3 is TGTGCCAGCAGCCCCCAGGGACAGGGGACCGGGGAGCTGTTTTTT. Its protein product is CASSPQGQGTGELFF. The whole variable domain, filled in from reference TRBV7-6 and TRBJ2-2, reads GAGVSQSPRYKVTKRGQDVALRCDPISGHVSLYWYRQALGQGPEFLTYFNYEAQQDKSGLPNDRFSAERPEGSISTLTIQRTEQRDSAMYRCASSPQGQGTGELFFGEGSRLTVL.

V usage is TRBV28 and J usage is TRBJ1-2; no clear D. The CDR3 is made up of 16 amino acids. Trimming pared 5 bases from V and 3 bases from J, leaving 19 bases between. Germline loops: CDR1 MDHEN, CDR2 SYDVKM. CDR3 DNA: TGTGCCAGCAGTCAGCCCAAAAAGGCAGGATACTATGGCTACACCTTC. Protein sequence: CASSQPKKAGYYGYTF.

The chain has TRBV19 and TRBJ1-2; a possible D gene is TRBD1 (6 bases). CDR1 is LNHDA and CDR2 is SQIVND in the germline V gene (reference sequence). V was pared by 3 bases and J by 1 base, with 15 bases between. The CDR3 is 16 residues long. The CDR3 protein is CASSIRTAPLNYGYTF. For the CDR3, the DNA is TGTGCCAGTAGTATCCGGACAGCACCGCTTAACTATGGCTACACCTTC.

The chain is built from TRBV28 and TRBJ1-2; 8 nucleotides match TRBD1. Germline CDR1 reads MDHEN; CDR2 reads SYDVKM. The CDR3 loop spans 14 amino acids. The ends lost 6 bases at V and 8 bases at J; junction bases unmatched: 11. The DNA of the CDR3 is TGTGCCAGCAGGGGGACAGGTCCAGGGTGGGGCTACACCTTC. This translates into CASRGTGPGWGYTF.

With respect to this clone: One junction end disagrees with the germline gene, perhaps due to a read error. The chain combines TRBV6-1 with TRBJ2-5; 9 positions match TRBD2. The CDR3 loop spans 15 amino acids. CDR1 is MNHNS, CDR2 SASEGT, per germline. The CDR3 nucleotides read TGTGCCAGCAGCGAAGCCGCGGGGGGGCGTGAGACCCAGTACTTC. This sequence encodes CASSEAAGGRETQYF.

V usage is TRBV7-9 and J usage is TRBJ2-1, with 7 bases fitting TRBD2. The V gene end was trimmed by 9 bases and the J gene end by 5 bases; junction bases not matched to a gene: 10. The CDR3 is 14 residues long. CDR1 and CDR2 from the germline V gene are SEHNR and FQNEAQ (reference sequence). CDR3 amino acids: CASRPTSLHNEQFF. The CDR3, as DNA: TGTGCCAGTCGGCCGACTAGCTTACACAATGAGCAGTTCTTC.

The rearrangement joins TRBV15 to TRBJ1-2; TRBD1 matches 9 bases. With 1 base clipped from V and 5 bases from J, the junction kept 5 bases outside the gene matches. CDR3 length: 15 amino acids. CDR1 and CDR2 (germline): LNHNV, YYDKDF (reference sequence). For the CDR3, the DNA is TGTGCCACCAGCAGAGCGGGACAGGGAATTTATGGCTACACCTTC. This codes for CATSRAGQGIYGYTF.

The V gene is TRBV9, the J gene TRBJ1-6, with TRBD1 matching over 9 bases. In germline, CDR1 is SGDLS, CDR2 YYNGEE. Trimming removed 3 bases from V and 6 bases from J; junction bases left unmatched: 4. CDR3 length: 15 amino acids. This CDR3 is CASSARDRANSPLHF. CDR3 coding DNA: TGTGCCAGCAGCGCCCGGGACAGGGCTAATTCACCCCTCCACTTT.

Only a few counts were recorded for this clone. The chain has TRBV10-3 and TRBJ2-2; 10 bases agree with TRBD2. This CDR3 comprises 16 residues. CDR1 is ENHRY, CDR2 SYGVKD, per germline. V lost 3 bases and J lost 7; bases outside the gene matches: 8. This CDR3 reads CAISDLASGGLGELFF. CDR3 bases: TGTGCCATCAGTGATTTGGCTAGCGGGGGACTCGGGGAGCTGTTTTTT.

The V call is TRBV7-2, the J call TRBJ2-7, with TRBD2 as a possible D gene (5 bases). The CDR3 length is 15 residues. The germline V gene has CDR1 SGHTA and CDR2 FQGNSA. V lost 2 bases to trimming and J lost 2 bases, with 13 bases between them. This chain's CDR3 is CASSLSEGFPYEQYF. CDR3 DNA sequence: TGTGCCAGCAGCTTATCTGAGGGTTTTCCCTACGAGCAGTACTTC.

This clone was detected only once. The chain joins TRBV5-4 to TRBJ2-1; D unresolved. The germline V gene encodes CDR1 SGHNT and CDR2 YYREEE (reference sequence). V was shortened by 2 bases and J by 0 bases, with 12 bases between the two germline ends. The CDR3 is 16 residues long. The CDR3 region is CASSFITPSSYNEQFF. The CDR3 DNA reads TGTGCCAGCAGCTTCATAACCCCTAGCTCCTACAATGAGCAGTTCTTC.

CDR3 protein: CASARRGLAGTANTGELFF. In DNA form, the CDR3 reads TGTGCCAGCGCCCGGAGGGGCCTAGCGGGGACCGCGAACACCGGGGAGCTGTTTTTT. The J gene is TRBJ2-2, the V gene TRBV6-4; 9 bases fit TRBD2. Trimming cost V 8 bases and J 0 bases; bases outside gene matches: 16. CDR3 length: 19 residues. Germline V gene lookup returns CDR1 MRHNA and CDR2 SNTAGT.

In nucleotides, the CDR3 is TGTGCCAGCAGTCTCAGCGGGGGGAGGTTGGAGACCCAGTACTTC. Residues: CASSLSGGRLETQYF. V and J are TRBV11-2 and TRBJ2-5; 9 bases are shared with TRBD2. V shed 6 bases and J 5 bases; nucleotides not matched to a gene: 10. The CDR3 has 15 residues. Germline CDR1 reads SGHAT; CDR2 reads FQNNGV.

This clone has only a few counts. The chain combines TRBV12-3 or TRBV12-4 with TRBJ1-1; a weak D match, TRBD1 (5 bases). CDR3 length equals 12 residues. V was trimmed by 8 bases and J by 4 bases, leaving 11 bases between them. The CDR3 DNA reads TGTGCCAGCCTTAGGGGCACCACTGAAGCTTTCTTT. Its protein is CASLRGTTEAFF.

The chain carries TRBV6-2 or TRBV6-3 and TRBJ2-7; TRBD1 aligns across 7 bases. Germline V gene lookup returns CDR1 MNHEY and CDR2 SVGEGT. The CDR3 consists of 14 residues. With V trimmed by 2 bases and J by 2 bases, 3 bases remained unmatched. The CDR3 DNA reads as TGTGCCAGCAGTTACAATCAGGGGGCCTACGAGCAGTACTTC. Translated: CASSYNQGAYEQYF.

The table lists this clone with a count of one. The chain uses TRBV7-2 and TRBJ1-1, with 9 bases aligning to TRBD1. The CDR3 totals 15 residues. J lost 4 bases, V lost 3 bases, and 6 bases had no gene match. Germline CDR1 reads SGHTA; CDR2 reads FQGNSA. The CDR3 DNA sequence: TGTGCCAGCAGCTTCTCCGGACAGGGGATCACTGAAGCTTTCTTT. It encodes CASSFSGQGITEAFF.

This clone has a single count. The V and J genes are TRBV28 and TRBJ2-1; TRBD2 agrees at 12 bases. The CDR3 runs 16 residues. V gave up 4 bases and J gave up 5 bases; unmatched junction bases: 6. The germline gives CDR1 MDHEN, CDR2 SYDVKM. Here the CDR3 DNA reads TGTGCCAGCAGTTCTCTCGGACTAGCGGGACACAATGAGCAGTTCTTC. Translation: CASSSLGLAGHNEQFF.

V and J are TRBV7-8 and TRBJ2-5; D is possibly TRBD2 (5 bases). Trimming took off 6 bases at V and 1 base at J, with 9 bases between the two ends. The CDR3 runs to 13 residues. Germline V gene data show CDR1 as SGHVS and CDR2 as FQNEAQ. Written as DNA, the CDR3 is TGTGCCAGCAGAACTAGGGCCCAAGAGACCCAGTACTTC. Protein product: CASRTRAQETQYF.

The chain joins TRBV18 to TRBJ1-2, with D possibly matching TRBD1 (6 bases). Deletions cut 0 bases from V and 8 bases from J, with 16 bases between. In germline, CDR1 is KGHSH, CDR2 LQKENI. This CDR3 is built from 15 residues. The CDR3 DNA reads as TGTGCCAGCTCACCACCGGGGACAAATTTCGGAGGCTACACCTTC. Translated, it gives CASSPPGTNFGGYTF. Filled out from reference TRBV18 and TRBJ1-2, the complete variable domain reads NAGVMQNPRHLVRRRGQEARLRCSPMKGHSHVYWYRQLPEEGLKFMVYLQKENIIDESGMPKERFSAEFPKEGPSILRIQQVVRGDSAAYFCASSPPGTNFGGYTFGSGTRLTVV.

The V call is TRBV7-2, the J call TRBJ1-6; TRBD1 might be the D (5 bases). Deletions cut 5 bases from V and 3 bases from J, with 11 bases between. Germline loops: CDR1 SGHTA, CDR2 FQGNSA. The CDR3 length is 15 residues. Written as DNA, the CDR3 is TGTGCCAGCAGCCCAAGACAGAGCTATAATTCACCCCTCCACTTT. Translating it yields CASSPRQSYNSPLHF.

The CDR3 here is CASSPQGAFVETQYF. The CDR3, as DNA: TGTGCCAGCAGCCCACAGGGGGCGTTTGTGGAGACCCAGTACTTC. The J gene is TRBJ2-5, the V gene TRBV7-6, with 9 bases matching TRBD1. In germline, CDR1 is SGHVS, CDR2 FNYEAQ. The CDR3 runs 15 residues. V was clipped by 5 bases and J by 5 bases; unmatched bases: 9.